This is a list of T cell receptor beta chains from one sample in a study of tumor-infiltrating lymphocytes in primary liver carcinoma. Each CDR3 protein gets one entry after TCRdb re-called the multiplex PCR reads with MiXCR. This table has 95,000 to 150,000 distinct CDR3 sequences, roughly 69% appearing once. The source material was liver tumor tissue from sampling region 1. These receptors originate from an older woman with primary liver carcinoma and hepatitis B virus infection. The CDR3 runs from the conserved cysteine through the conserved F or W. The D gene is left open where the match is weak. Clone size, where shown, is once, few, many, or a class for clones that have expanded.

-,TRBD2,TRBJ2-7,TRBV6-5,TGTGACAGCAGTGACCCGGGACTAGCGGGAGTTAGCGAGCAGTACTTC,CDSSDPGLAGVSEQYF
-,-,TRBJ1-1,TRBV11-3,TGTGCCAGCAGCAAAGGGTACACTGGAGCCTTCTTT,CASSKGYTGAFF
-,-,TRBJ2-3,TRBV11-2,TGTGCCAACAGCCACTGGGCAGATACGCAGTATTTT,CANSHWADTQYF
-,-,TRBJ2-3,TRBV28,TGTGCCAGCAGTTTATCTTCTCTGGTGGCGGATTTT,CASSLSSLVADF
-,-,TRBJ1-1,TRBV7-9,TGTGCCAGCAGCCCCACGAGGCAGGGACTGAACACTGAAGCTTTCTTT,CASSPTRQGLNTEAFF
few,TRBD1,TRBJ1-4,TRBV5-1,TGCGCCAGCAGCTTGGAACCGGACAGGGGGCAGGGTGAAAAACTGTTTTTT,CASSLEPDRGQGEKLFF
many,TRBD2,TRBJ2-2,TRBV6-6,TGTGCCAGCAGTTACTCCCTAGCGGGAAACACCGGGGAGCTGTTTTTT,CASSYSLAGNTGELFF
-,-,TRBJ2-7,TRBV18,TGTGCCAGCACTCATGGGACCGAGGGCTCCGAGCAGTACTTC,CASTHGTEGSEQYF
once,TRBD2,TRBJ2-2,TRBV18,TGTGCCAGCTCACCACCTAGCGGGGCGAACACCGGGAAACTGTTTTTT,CASSPPSGANTGKLFF
-,-,TRBJ2-5,TRBV28,TGTGCCAGCAGAGGGCAGGGGTATGAGGAGACCCAGTACTTC,CASRGQGYEETQYF
-,-,TRBJ2-1,TRBV12-3/TRBV12-4,TGTGCCAGCAGTTTAATACAGGGTGGGGGCTATGGGCAGTTCTTC,CASSLIQGGGYGQFF
-,-,TRBJ2-3,TRBV11-2,TGTGCCACCAGCCTGGACAGCGAGGTAGATACGCATTATTTT,CATSLDSEVDTHYF
medium-sized,-,TRBJ1-5,TRBV4-1,TGCGCCAGCAGCCAAGCGATGGGGCTAAATCAGCCCCAGCATTTT,CASSQAMGLNQPQHF
-,-,TRBJ2-5,TRBV21-1,TGTGCCAGCAGCAACAGTCCCAGGTCCCAAGAGACCCAGTACTTC,CASSNSPRSQETQYF
-,TRBD2,TRBJ2-6,TRBV6-5,TGCGCCAGCAGAGCCCACCCCCTAGCGGGATACCTTCCCCCTTCCATCTCTGGGGCCAACGTCCCGACTTTC,CASRAHPLAGYLPPSISGANVPTF
-,-,TRBJ2-2,TRBV12-3/TRBV12-4,TGTGCCAGCGGGCAAAGTGGGGGTACGAACACCGGGGAGCTGTTTTTT,CASGQSGGTNTGELFF
-,-,TRBJ2-7,TRBV2,TGTGTCAGCAGTGAGGGGGGGCAGTGCGAGCAGTACTTC,CVSSEGGQCEQYF
-,-,TRBJ1-1,TRBV5-4,TGTGCCAGCAGCCCACTGACAGGGAACACTGAAGCTTTCTTT,CASSPLTGNTEAFF
-,TRBD1,TRBJ1-3,TRBV12-3/TRBV12-4,TGTGCCAGCAGGACAGGGGTATATACCATATATTTT,CASRTGVYTIYF
-,TRBD1,TRBJ1-5,TRBV12-3/TRBV12-4,TGTGCCAGCAGTTTAAGGGAGCTGGGACAGGGGGGATCAAAGCCCCAGCATTTT,CASSLRELGQGGSKPQHF
-,TRBD1,TRBJ1-6,TRBV30,TGTGCCTGGAGTAGAACGACAGGGGGCTGGTCACCCCTCTACTTT,CAWSRTTGGWSPLYF
-,-,TRBJ2-7,TRBV5-4,TGTGCCAGCAGCTATGGAGGGACCTACGAACAGTACTTC,CASSYGGTYEQYF
few,-,TRBJ2-3,TRBV5-1,TGCGCCAGCAGCTGGACACGGGACACAGATACGCAGTATTTT,CASSWTRDTDTQYF
few,TRBD1,TRBJ2-4,TRBV5-6,TGTGCCAGCAGCAACCAGGGGGCAGGCATTCAGTACTTC,CASSNQGAGIQYF
-,-,TRBJ2-3,TRBV7-3,TGTGCCAGCAGCCCTAGGGCTACCGGGGCTAGCACAGATACGCAGTATTTT,CASSPRATGASTDTQYF
many,TRBD2,TRBJ2-3,TRBV29-1,TGCAGCGTCGTGAGCGGGAGGGCCACAGATACGCAGTATTTT,CSVVSGRATDTQYF